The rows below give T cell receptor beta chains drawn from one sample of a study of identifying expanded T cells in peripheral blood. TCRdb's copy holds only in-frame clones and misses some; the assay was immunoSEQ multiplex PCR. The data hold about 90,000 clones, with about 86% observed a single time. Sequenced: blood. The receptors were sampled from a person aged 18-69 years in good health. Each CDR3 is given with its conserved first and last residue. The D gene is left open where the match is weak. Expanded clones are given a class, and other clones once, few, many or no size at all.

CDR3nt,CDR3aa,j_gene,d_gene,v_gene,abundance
TGTGCCAGCACCGACTGGGGGGACGGAAACACCATATATTTT,CASTDWGDGNTIYF,TRBJ1-3,.,TRBV6-6,.
TGTGCCAGCTCACTCCAGACAGGTTTGAACACTGAAGCTTTCTTT,CASSLQTGLNTEAFF,TRBJ1-1,.,TRBV18,.
TGCGCCAGCAGCCAAGAAGGTCTCCACACTGAAGCTTTCTTT,CASSQEGLHTEAFF,TRBJ1-1,.,TRBV4-3,.
TGTGCCAGCAGCTCCGGACTAGCCCGACCCGGGGAGCTGTTTTTT,CASSSGLARPGELFF,TRBJ2-2,TRBD2,TRBV7-2,.
TGTGCCAGCAGTCTCAGACCCGGGACCACTGGGCGGTCACCCCTCCACTTT,CASSLRPGTTGRSPLHF,TRBJ1-6,.,TRBV27,.
TGTGCCAGCAGCAACCGGGACAAATATAATTCACCCCTCCACTTT,CASSNRDKYNSPLHF,TRBJ1-6,.,TRBV14,.
TGCAGCGTTGTGGGTACGGGTAGTGGAGAGACCCAGTACTTC,CSVVGTGSGETQYF,TRBJ2-5,.,TRBV29-1,.
TGTGCCAGCTCATCTAGTGGGGGGCTCGTCCAAGAGACCCAGTACTTC,CASSSSGGLVQETQYF,TRBJ2-5,.,TRBV18,.
TGTGCCTGGAGTCTCGGAGTCGAGCAGTACTTC,CAWSLGVEQYF,TRBJ2-7,.,TRBV30,.
TGTGCCAGCAGCGTAGCGGACAATGAGCAGTTCTTC,CASSVADNEQFF,TRBJ2-1,.,TRBV9,.
TGTGCCTTCGTACCCTCTGGGGCCAACGTCCTGACTTTC,CAFVPSGANVLTF,TRBJ2-6,.,TRBV30,.
TGCGCCAGCAGCCGGAGTAATGGTGAAAAACTGTTTTTT,CASSRSNGEKLFF,TRBJ1-4,.,TRBV5-1,.
TGTGCCAGCAGCTTTGCCGGGGGCTATGGCTACACCTTC,CASSFAGGYGYTF,TRBJ1-2,.,TRBV7-9,.
TGTGCCAGCAGTACAGGGGTCGGAAACACCATATATTTT,CASSTGVGNTIYF,TRBJ1-3,TRBD1,TRBV6-6,.
TGTGCCAGCTCACCCGACAGCGTATCCTCGGATACGCAGTATTTT,CASSPDSVSSDTQYF,TRBJ2-3,.,TRBV18,.
TGTGCCAGCAGCTTAATGATGCGCATGGATACGCAGTATTTT,CASSLMMRMDTQYF,TRBJ2-3,.,TRBV7-2,once
TGTGCCAGCAGCCCTCAATCCTGGACAGGGACTTCACCCCTCCACTTT,CASSPQSWTGTSPLHF,TRBJ1-6,TRBD1,TRBV9,once
TGTGCCAGCACCTATAGGCCAATCTCCTACGAGCAGTACTTC,CASTYRPISYEQYF,TRBJ2-7,.,TRBV11-2,.
TGCGCCAGCAGCTTAAGGGGGAATTCACCCCTCCACTTT,CASSLRGNSPLHF,TRBJ1-6,.,TRBV5-1,.
TGTGCCAGCAGCGTAGCTACGGAGGACTATGGCTACACCTTC,CASSVATEDYGYTF,TRBJ1-2,.,TRBV9,few
TGTGCCAGCAAGAGGGTCGGGAGCGCTGAAGCTTTCTTT,CASKRVGSAEAFF,TRBJ1-1,.,TRBV6-6,.
TGTGCCAGCAGTGAAGATGGCCGGGGTTGGGACTATGGCTACACCTTC,CASSEDGRGWDYGYTF,TRBJ1-2,.,TRBV2,.
TGCGCCAGCAGCTTCCAGGGCATTGAAGCTTTCTTT,CASSFQGIEAFF,TRBJ1-1,.,TRBV5-1,few
TGTGCCAGCAGCTTGGTTGGGGGGCGTCAGTACTTC,CASSLVGGRQYF,TRBJ2-4,.,TRBV5-4,.
TGCGCCAGCAGTGATCAGGGGGGTACGGGAGGCTACACCTTC,CASSDQGGTGGYTF,TRBJ1-2,TRBD1,TRBV10-2,.
TGCGCCAGCAGCCCCCGGTGGGGCTCTGGGGCCAACGTCCTGACTTTC,CASSPRWGSGANVLTF,TRBJ2-6,.,TRBV5-1,.
TGTGCCTGGAGTGTACGAGGGGGGCCCCAGCATTTT,CAWSVRGGPQHF,TRBJ1-5,.,TRBV30,once
TGCGCCAGCATTGGACAGGGCGATGGCGAGCAGTACTTC,CASIGQGDGEQYF,TRBJ2-7,TRBD1,TRBV5-1,.